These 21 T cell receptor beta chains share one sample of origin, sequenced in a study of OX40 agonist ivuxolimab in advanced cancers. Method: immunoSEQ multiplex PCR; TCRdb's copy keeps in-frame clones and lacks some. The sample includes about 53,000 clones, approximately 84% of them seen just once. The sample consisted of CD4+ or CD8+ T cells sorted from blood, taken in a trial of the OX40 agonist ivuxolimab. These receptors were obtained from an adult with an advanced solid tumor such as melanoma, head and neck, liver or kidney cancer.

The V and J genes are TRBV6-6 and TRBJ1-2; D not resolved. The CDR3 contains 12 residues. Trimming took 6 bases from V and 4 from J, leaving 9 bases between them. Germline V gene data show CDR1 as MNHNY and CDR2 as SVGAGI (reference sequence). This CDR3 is CASRAQFYGYTF. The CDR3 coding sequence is TGTGCCAGCAGGGCGCAGTTCTATGGCTACACCTTC.

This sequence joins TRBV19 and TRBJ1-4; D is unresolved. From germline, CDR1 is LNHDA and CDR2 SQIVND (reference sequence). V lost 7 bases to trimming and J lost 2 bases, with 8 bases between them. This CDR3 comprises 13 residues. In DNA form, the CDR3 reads TGTGCCAGTACAGGACGGACTAATGAAAAACTGTTTTTT. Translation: CASTGRTNEKLFF.

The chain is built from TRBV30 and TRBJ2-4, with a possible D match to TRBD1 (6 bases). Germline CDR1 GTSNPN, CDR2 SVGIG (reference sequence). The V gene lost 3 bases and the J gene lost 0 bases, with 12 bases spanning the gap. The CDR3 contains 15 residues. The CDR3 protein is CAWRGALLAKNIQYF. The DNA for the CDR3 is TGTGCCTGGAGGGGGGCCCTCTTAGCCAAAAACATTCAGTACTTC. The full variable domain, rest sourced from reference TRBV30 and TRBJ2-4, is SQTIHQWPATLVQPVGSPLSLECTVEGTSNPNLYWYRQAAGRGLQLLFYSVGIGQISSEVPQNLSASRPQDRQFILSSKKLLLSDSGFYLCAWRGALLAKNIQYFGAGTRLSVL.

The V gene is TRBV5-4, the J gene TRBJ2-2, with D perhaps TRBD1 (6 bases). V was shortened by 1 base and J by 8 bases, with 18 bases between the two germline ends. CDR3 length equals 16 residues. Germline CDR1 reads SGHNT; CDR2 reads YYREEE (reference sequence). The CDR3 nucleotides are TGTGCCAGCAGCTTGTACAGGGCGGGTTTCTCGGGGGAGCTGTTTTTT. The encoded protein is CASSLYRAGFSGELFF.

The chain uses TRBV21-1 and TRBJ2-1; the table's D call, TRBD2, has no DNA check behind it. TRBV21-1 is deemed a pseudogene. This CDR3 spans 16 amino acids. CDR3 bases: TGTGCCAGCAGCAAAGTCGTGACGGGAGAGTACAATGAGCAGTTCTTC. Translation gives CASSKVVTGEYNEQFF.

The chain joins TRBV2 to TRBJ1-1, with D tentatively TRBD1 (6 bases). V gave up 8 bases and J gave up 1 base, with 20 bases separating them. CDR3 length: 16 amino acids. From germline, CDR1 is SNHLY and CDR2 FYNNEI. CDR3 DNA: TGTGCCAGCCCAAATCCGACAGGCCTGTCGAACACTGAAGCTTTCTTT. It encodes CASPNPTGLSNTEAFF.

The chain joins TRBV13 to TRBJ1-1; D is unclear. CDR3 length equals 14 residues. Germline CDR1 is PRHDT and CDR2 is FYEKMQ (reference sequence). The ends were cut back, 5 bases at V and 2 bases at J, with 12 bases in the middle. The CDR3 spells CASSDQLTNTEAFF. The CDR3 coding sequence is TGTGCCAGCAGCGATCAGCTCACCAACACTGAAGCTTTCTTT.

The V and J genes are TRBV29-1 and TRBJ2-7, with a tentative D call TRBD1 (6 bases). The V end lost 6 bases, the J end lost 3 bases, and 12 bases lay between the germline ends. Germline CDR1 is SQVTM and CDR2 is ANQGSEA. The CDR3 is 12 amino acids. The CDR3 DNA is TGCAGCGTAAAGGACAGAGACTACGAGCAGTACTTC. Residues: CSVKDRDYEQYF.

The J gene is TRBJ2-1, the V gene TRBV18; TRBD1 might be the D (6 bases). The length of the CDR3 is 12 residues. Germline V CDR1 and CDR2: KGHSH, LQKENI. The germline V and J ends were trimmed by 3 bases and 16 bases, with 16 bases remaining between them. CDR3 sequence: CASSPNRQEPFF. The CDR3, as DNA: TGTGCCAGCTCACCTAATAGACAGGAGCCATTCTTC.

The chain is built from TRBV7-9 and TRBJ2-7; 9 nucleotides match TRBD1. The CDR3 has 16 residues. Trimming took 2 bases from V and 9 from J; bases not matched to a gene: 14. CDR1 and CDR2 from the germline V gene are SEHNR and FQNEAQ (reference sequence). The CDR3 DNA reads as TGTGCCAGCAGCTTAAAAGGGACAGGGTTGAGTGGTGCGCAGTACTTC. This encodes CASSLKGTGLSGAQYF.

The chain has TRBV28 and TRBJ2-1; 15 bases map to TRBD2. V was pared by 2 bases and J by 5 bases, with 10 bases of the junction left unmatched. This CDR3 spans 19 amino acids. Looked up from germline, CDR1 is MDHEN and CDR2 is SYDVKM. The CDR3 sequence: CASSLKFGLAGGGDNEQFF. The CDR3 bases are TGTGCCAGCAGTTTAAAATTCGGACTAGCGGGAGGGGGGGACAATGAGCAGTTCTTC.

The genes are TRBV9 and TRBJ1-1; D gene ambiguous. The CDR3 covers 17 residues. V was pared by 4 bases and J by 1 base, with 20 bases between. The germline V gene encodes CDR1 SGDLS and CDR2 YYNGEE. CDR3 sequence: CASSSSKTASANTEAFF. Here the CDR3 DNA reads TGTGCCAGCAGCTCGAGCAAGACGGCTTCCGCGAACACTGAAGCTTTCTTT.

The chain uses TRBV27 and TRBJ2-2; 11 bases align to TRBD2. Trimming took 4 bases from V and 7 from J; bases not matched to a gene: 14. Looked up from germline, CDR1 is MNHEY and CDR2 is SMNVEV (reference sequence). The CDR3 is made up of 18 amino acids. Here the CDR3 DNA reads TGTGCCAGCAGTTCCAGACTAACTAGCGGGAGAGTTGTCGGGGAGCTGTTTTTT. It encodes CASSSRLTSGRVVGELFF.

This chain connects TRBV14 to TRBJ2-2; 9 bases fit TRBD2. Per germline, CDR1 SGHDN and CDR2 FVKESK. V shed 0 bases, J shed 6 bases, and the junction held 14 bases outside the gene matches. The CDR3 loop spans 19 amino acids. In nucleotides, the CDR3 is TGTGCCAGCAGCCAAGAATCCCTCGCGGGAGGGATCGCCCCCGGGGAGCTGTTTTTT. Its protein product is CASSQESLAGGIAPGELFF. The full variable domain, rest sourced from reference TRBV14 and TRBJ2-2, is EAGVTQFPSHSVIEKGQTVTLRCDPISGHDNLYWYRRVMGKEIKFLLHFVKESKQDESGMPNNRFLAERTGGTYSTLKVQPAELEDSGVYFCASSQESLAGGIAPGELFFGEGSRLTVL.

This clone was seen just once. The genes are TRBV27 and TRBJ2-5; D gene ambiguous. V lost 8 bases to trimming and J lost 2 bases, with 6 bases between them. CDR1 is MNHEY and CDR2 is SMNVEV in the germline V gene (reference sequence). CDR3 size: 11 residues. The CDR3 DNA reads TGTGCCAGCGGGAAACAAGAGACCCAGTACTTC. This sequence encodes CASGKQETQYF.

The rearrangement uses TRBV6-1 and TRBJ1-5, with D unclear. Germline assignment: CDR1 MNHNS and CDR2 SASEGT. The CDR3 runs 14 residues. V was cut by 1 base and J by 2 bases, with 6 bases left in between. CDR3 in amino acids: CASSEEVGNQPQHF. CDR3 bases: TGTGCCAGCAGTGAAGAGGTGGGCAATCAGCCCCAGCATTTT.

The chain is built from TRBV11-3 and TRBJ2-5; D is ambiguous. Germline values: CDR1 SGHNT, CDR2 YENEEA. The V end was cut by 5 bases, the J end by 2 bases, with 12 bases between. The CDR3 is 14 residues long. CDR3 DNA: TGTGCCAGCAGCCAAAGTGGGCAGCAAGAGACCCAGTACTTC. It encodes CASSQSGQQETQYF.

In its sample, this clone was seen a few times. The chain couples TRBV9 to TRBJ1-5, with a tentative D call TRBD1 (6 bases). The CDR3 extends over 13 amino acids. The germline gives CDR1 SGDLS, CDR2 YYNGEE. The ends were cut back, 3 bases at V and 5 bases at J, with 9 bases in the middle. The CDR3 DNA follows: TGTGCCAGCAGCGCACAGGGTGATCAGCCCCAGCATTTT. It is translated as CASSAQGDQPQHF.

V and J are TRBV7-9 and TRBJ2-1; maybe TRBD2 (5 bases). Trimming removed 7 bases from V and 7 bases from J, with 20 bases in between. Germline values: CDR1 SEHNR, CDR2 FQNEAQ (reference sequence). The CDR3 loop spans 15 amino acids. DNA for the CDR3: TGTGCCAGCATAAGACGCCGGGCTGGGGAGAATGAGCAGTTCTTC. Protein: CASIRRRAGENEQFF. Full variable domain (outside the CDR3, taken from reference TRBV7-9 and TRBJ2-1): DTGVSQNPRHKITKRGQNVTFRCDPISEHNRLYWYRQTLGQGPEFLTYFQNEAQLEKSRLLSDRFSAERPKGSFSTLEIQRTEQGDSAMYLCASIRRRAGENEQFFGPGTRLTVL.

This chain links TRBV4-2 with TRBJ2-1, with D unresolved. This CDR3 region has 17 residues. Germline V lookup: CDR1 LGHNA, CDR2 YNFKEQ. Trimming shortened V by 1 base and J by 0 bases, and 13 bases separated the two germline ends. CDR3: CASSQVFGDSSYNEQFF. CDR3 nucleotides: TGTGCCAGCAGCCAAGTTTTTGGCGATAGCTCCTACAATGAGCAGTTCTTC.

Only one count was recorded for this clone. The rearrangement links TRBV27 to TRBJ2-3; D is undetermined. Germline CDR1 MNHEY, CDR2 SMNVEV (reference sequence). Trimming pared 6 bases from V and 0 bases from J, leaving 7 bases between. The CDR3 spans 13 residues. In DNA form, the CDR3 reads TGTGCCAGCAGCACCGCTAGCACAGATACGCAGTATTTT. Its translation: CASSTASTDTQYF.